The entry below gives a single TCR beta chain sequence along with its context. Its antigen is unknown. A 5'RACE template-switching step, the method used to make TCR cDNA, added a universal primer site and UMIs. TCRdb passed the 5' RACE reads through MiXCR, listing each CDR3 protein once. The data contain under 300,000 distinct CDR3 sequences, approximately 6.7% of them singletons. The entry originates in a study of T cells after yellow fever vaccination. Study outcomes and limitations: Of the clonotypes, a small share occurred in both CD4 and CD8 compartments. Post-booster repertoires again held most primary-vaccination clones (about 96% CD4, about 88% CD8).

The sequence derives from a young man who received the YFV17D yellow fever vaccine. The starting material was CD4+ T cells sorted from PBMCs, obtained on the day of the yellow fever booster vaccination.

In nucleotides, the CDR3 is TGTGCCAGCAGTACCCGACTAGCGGGGGGCCAAGAGACCCAGTACTTC. It yields the protein CASSTRLAGGQETQYF. The gene calls are TRBV12-3 or TRBV12-4 and TRBJ2-5, with TRBD2 matching 13 bases. The CDR3 consists of 16 residues. Trimming removed 5 bases from V and 1 base from J; junction bases left unmatched: 4.